This TCR beta chain was identified in a study of low-dose radiotherapy and immunotherapy resistance in tumors. The overall study: Every 2 weeks, cohort 1 got 0.5 Gy, reaching 6.5 Gy to the planning target volume. Members of Cohort 2 were treated with 1 Gy per fraction every two weeks; their total was 13 Gy over 26 weeks. Participants were given intravenous cyclophosphamide 200 mg/m2 every two weeks, one day before radiation and immunotherapy.

Each donor was administered nivolumab, ipilimumab, aspirin, low-dose cyclophosphamide and low-dose radiotherapy. In this sample, this clonotype turned up once. Gene-specific TRAV and TRBV primers were used for first-strand cDNA, covering alpha and beta chains. A roughly 22-cycle PCR with a constant-region primer and V-primer adapter amplified TCRs. TCRdb reprocessed the reads with MiXCR, giving one entry per CDR3 protein. The sample records around 9,000 distinct CDR3 sequences, approximately 72% being singletons. This sequence was found in a human donor with advanced metastatic prostate, ovarian, gallbladder or colorectal cancer (not recorded which). This table probably holds off-target reads from a library built for another chain.

CDR3 bases: TGTGCCAGCAGCGAAGGGACTAATCAAGAGACCCAGTACTTC. This codes for CASSEGTNQETQYF. V usage is TRBV9 and J usage is TRBJ2-5; 7 bases agree with TRBD2. Germline CDR1 SGDLS, CDR2 YYNGEE. After removal of 3 bases from V and 2 bases from J, the junction contained 4 bases not matched to a gene. The CDR3 has 14 residues.